The 31 T cell receptor beta chains below all came from one sample that was sequenced in a study of blood T cell repertoires in COVID-19. The data were produced by immunoSEQ multiplex PCR, yet TCRdb's version contains in-frame clones alone and is incomplete. The profile covers over 200,000 clones, with over 75% appearing a single time and 0.7% taken by the ten largest. The sequenced material came from peripheral blood. Receptors were obtained from a human donor in a cohort sampled during active COVID-19.

The genes are TRBV11-2 and TRBJ1-5; a weak D match, TRBD1 (6 bases). Germline CDR1 and CDR2: SGHAT and FQNNGV. Deletions cut 5 bases from V and 0 bases from J, with 20 bases between. This CDR3 has 18 residues. For the CDR3, the DNA is TGTGCCAGCAGCGAGGGACGTTTAGGGGGTTTTAGCAATCAGCCCCAGCATTTT. It codes for CASSEGRLGGFSNQPQHF.

V gene TRBV28 combines with J gene TRBJ2-7, with TRBD1 identical over 7 bases. After removal of 2 bases from V and 3 bases from J, the junction contained 10 bases not matched to a gene. Germline V gene sequence: CDR1 MDHEN, CDR2 SYDVKM. The CDR3 is made up of 16 amino acids. Here the CDR3 reads CASSLLGAGGDYEQYF. CDR3 nucleotide sequence: TGTGCCAGCAGTTTACTGGGGGCAGGGGGAGACTACGAGCAGTACTTC.

The chain links TRBV4-3 to TRBJ2-1; a possible D gene is TRBD2 (6 bases). This CDR3 has 14 residues. V was trimmed by 4 bases and J by 0 bases, leaving 7 bases between them. CDR1 and CDR2 from the germline V gene are LGHNA and YSLEER. The CDR3 region has the DNA TGCGCCAGCAGCCGACTAGTCTCCTACAATGAGCAGTTCTTC. Translation gives CASSRLVSYNEQFF.

This chain uses TRBV7-8 with TRBJ2-7; the D gene is possibly TRBD2 (5 bases). The CDR3 is made up of 15 amino acids. V lost 5 bases, J lost 2 bases, and 16 bases lay in between. Germline V gene data show CDR1 as SGHVS and CDR2 as FQNEAQ. In nucleotides, the CDR3 is TGTGCCAGCAGCAAACTGCTCGGGAAAACCTACGAGCAGTACTTC. This encodes CASSKLLGKTYEQYF.

This chain uses TRBV7-9 with TRBJ1-4; D unclear. The CDR3 runs to 15 residues. Deletions cut 2 bases from V and 8 bases from J, with 15 bases between. Germline CDR1 reads SEHNR; CDR2 reads FQNEAQ (reference sequence). CDR3 loop: CASSLSGEVGEKLFF. CDR3 sequence (DNA): TGTGCCAGCAGCTTATCGGGTGAAGTCGGGGAAAAACTGTTTTTT.

This clone appeared once. This chain connects TRBV10-3 to TRBJ2-6, with 8 nucleotides matching TRBD1. Germline trimming cut 4 bases from V and 0 bases from J; bases unmatched to any gene: 11. This CDR3 has 19 amino acids. The germline gives CDR1 ENHRY, CDR2 SYGVKD. The CDR3 spells CAISGPRTGRSSGANVLTF. The CDR3, as DNA: TGTGCCATCAGTGGCCCCCGGACAGGGAGGAGCTCTGGGGCCAACGTCCTGACTTTC.

The chain has TRBV7-2 and TRBJ1-5; 9 bases align to TRBD1. Germline loops: CDR1 SGHTA, CDR2 FQGNSA. The junction had 14 bases not matched to a gene; V was cut back by 5 bases and J by 6 bases. The CDR3 extends over 17 amino acids. This CDR3 reads CASSPRTGVDAVQPQHF. The CDR3 region has the DNA TGTGCCAGCAGCCCTCGGACAGGGGTGGATGCGGTTCAGCCCCAGCATTTT.

This clone was detected only once. The chain combines TRBV28 with TRBJ1-2; possibly TRBD1 for D (6 bases). In germline, CDR1 is MDHEN, CDR2 SYDVKM. Trimming left V 8 bases short and J 7 bases short, with 14 bases between. This CDR3 region has 12 residues. CDR3 DNA sequence: TGTGCCAGCGCCAGGGGCCAGTTTGGCTACACCTTC. As protein: CASARGQFGYTF.

The V and J genes are TRBV6-5 and TRBJ2-1; D remains ambiguous. Germline V gene lookup returns CDR1 MNHEY and CDR2 SVGAGI. This CDR3 has 16 amino acids. V was shortened by 0 bases and J by 2 bases, with 11 bases between the two germline ends. The DNA for the CDR3 is TGTGCCAGCAGTTACTCGGTTGCGGTGGCCTACAATGAGCAGTTCTTC. As protein: CASSYSVAVAYNEQFF.

The rearrangement joins TRBV6-5 to TRBJ2-7; D gene uncertain. Germline values: CDR1 MNHEY, CDR2 SVGAGI. With 6 bases removed from V and 4 bases from J, the gap between germline ends came to 7 bases. The CDR3 is 11 amino acids. CDR3 loop: CASRKEYEQYF. The CDR3 bases are TGTGCCAGCAGAAAGGAGTACGAGCAGTACTTC.

This clone occurred once. The gene calls are TRBV21-1 and TRBJ1-1; the tabulated D call, TRBD1, remains unverified against the DNA. TRBV21-1 is a pseudogene locus. This CDR3 comprises 14 residues. CDR3 coding DNA: TGTGCCAGCAGCAAGCACGACAGGTATCGAACGGCTTTCTTT. Its protein product is CASSKHDRYRTAFF.

V and J are TRBV19 and TRBJ2-7; TRBD1 aligns across 8 bases. J gave up 2 bases and V 7 bases, and 10 bases lay outside the gene matches. The CDR3 is 15 amino acids. CDR1 is LNHDA and CDR2 is SQIVND in the germline V gene (reference sequence). The CDR3 DNA sequence: TGTGCCAGTAACCCCTCCCGGACAGGGACCTACGAGCAGTACTTC. As protein: CASNPSRTGTYEQYF.

The gene calls are TRBV19 and TRBJ1-1; D perhaps matches TRBD1 (5 bases). This CDR3 is built from 14 residues. Germline values: CDR1 LNHDA, CDR2 SQIVND (reference sequence). V lost 7 bases and J 2 bases, leaving 14 bases between the germline ends. CDR3 in DNA: TGTGCCAGTACCCCTAGACAGATAAACACTGAAGCTTTCTTT. Residues: CASTPRQINTEAFF. Looking up the rest from reference TRBV19 and TRBJ1-1 gives the full variable domain: DGGITQSPKYLFRKEGQNVTLSCEQNLNHDAMYWYRQDPGQGLRLIYYSQIVNDFQKGDIAEGYSVSREKKESFPLTVTSAQKNPTAFYLCASTPRQINTEAFFGQGTRLTVV.

The chain links TRBV18 to TRBJ2-5; a weak D match, TRBD1 (7 bases). There are 15 residues in the CDR3. V gave up 0 bases and J gave up 2 bases, with 10 bases separating them. CDR1 KGHSH and CDR2 LQKENI come from the germline V gene. CDR3 sequence (DNA): TGTGCCAGCTCACCACCGCAGGGGGGTCAAGAGACCCAGTACTTC. It codes for CASSPPQGGQETQYF.

The chain carries TRBV27 and TRBJ2-7; D might be TRBD1 (6 bases). V was shortened by 4 bases and J by 1 base, with 8 bases between the two germline ends. The CDR3 is 13 amino acids. In germline, CDR1 is MNHEY, CDR2 SMNVEV (reference sequence). The CDR3 is CASSYTGSYEQYF. Here the CDR3 DNA reads TGTGCCAGCAGTTACACAGGGTCCTACGAGCAGTACTTC.

The chain combines TRBV19 with TRBJ2-2; D may be TRBD1 (6 bases). With 2 bases removed from V and 0 bases from J, the gap between germline ends came to 10 bases. The CDR3 is 16 amino acids. Germline loops: CDR1 LNHDA, CDR2 SQIVND (reference sequence). The chain's CDR3 is CASSILGASNTGELFF. The CDR3 nucleotides read TGTGCCAGTAGTATATTGGGGGCCTCGAACACCGGGGAGCTGTTTTTT.

This clone has only a few counts. The rearrangement joins TRBV5-1 to TRBJ1-2; D possibly corresponds to TRBD1 (6 bases). Trimming stripped 6 bases from V and 1 base from J, with 13 bases between. From germline, CDR1 is SGHRS and CDR2 YFSETQ. The length of the CDR3 is 14 residues. The CDR3 here is CASTDPDSNYGYTF. In nucleotides, the CDR3 is TGCGCCAGCACCGATCCGGACAGTAACTATGGCTACACCTTC.

The chain is built from TRBV29-1 and TRBJ2-7; 9 bases fit TRBD1. CDR3 length: 14 amino acids. Germline CDR1 reads SQVTM; CDR2 reads ANQGSEA. With 7 bases clipped from V and 2 bases from J, the junction kept 9 bases outside the gene matches. CDR3 residues: CSANSGTGPYEQYF. CDR3 in DNA: TGCAGCGCTAACTCCGGGACAGGGCCCTACGAGCAGTACTTC.

CDR3 sequence: CAITGTGREKLFF. CDR3 DNA: TGTGCCATCACCGGGACAGGGCGTGAAAAACTGTTTTTT. V usage is TRBV6-4 and J usage is TRBJ1-4; 9 bases map to TRBD1. This CDR3 has 13 residues. CDR1 MRHNA and CDR2 SNTAGT come from the germline V gene. V dropped 10 bases and J dropped 7; count of bases not matched to a gene: 7.

This clone showed up just a few times. The genes are TRBV5-1 and TRBJ2-7; TRBD2 matches 7 bases. Looked up from germline, CDR1 is SGHRS and CDR2 is YFSETQ. The CDR3 runs 16 residues. V lost 0 bases, J lost 3 bases, and 9 bases stayed unmatched. The chain's CDR3 is CASSLGSGTEVYEQYF. CDR3 DNA sequence: TGCGCCAGCAGCTTGGGGAGCGGGACGGAGGTCTACGAGCAGTACTTC. Full variable domain (rest looked up from reference TRBV5-1 and TRBJ2-7): KAGVTQTPRYLIKTRGQQVTLSCSPISGHRSVSWYQQTPGQGLQFLFEYFSETQRNKGNFPGRFSGRQFSNSRSEMNVSTLELGDSALYLCASSLGSGTEVYEQYFGPGTRLTVT.

The J gene is TRBJ2-5, the V gene TRBV4-3, with a tentative D call TRBD2 (6 bases). Germline loops: CDR1 LGHNA, CDR2 YSLEER. Trimming shortened V by 1 base and J by 4 bases, and 13 bases separated the two germline ends. The CDR3 has 15 residues. CDR3 nucleotide sequence: TGCGCCAGCAGCCAAGGTAACCTAGCGAGAGAGACCCAGTACTTC. Amino acids: CASSQGNLARETQYF.

This chain uses TRBV7-9 with TRBJ1-2; 8 bases align to TRBD1. V lost 4 bases to trimming and J lost 4 bases; unmatched junction nucleotides: 8. From germline, CDR1 is SEHNR and CDR2 FQNEAQ (reference sequence). The CDR3 covers 15 residues. The CDR3 protein is CASSYRQGRLYGYTF. The CDR3 nucleotides are TGTGCCAGCAGCTACCGACAGGGGCGACTCTATGGCTACACCTTC.

As DNA, the CDR3 is TGCAGTGCTAGTCCGGCCGGGAGGACCACCGGGGAGCTGTTTTTT. The encoded protein is CSASPAGRTTGELFF. V usage is TRBV20-1 and J usage is TRBJ2-2, with 7 bases fitting TRBD2. Germline V gene data show CDR1 as DFQATT and CDR2 as SNEGSKA (reference sequence). The CDR3 has 15 residues. J lost 4 bases, V lost 3 bases, and 8 bases had no gene match.

This clone was counted only a few times. The rearrangement links TRBV14 to TRBJ1-3, with 7 positions matching TRBD1. The V gene end was trimmed by 1 base and the J gene end by 6 bases; junction bases not matched to a gene: 12. Germline CDR1 reads SGHDN; CDR2 reads FVKESK. The CDR3 runs to 17 residues. CDR3: CASSQATGALTENTIYF. The CDR3 coding sequence is TGTGCCAGCAGCCAAGCAACAGGGGCATTAACGGAAAACACCATATATTTT.

As regards this clone: Other nucleotide sequences in the sample specify the same CDR3. This rearrangement joins TRBV6-5 to TRBJ2-7; 9 positions match TRBD1. V gave up 0 bases and J gave up 4 bases; unmatched junction bases: 4. This CDR3 has 15 residues. Germline V gene sequence: CDR1 MNHEY, CDR2 SVGAGI. The chain's CDR3 is CASSYSGTGLYEQYF. Here the CDR3 DNA reads TGTGCCAGCAGTTACTCCGGGACAGGGCTTTACGAGCAGTACTTC.

V is TRBV6-6 and J is TRBJ1-1, with 8 bases that match TRBD1. There are 14 residues in the CDR3. Germline V gene lookup returns CDR1 MNHNY and CDR2 SVGAGI (reference sequence). Trimming took 5 bases from V and 10 from J; bases not matched to a gene: 12. The chain's CDR3 is CASSPGQGVPGAFF. Here the CDR3 DNA reads TGTGCCAGCAGTCCTGGACAGGGAGTACCCGGAGCTTTCTTT.

This clone was detected a few times. The chain combines TRBV18 with TRBJ2-1, with a possible D match to TRBD2 (5 bases). CDR1 is KGHSH and CDR2 is LQKENI in the germline V gene. V shed 4 bases and J shed 8 bases, with 12 bases lying between them. The CDR3 has 13 residues. CDR3 in DNA: TGTGCCAGCTCACAGCTCCACGGGGATGAGCAGTTCTTC. Protein: CASSQLHGDEQFF.

CDR3 amino acids: CASSDALGWGATNEKLFF. CDR3 sequence (DNA): TGCGCCAGCAGTGATGCCCTGGGTTGGGGAGCAACTAATGAAAAACTGTTTTTT. V and J are TRBV10-2 and TRBJ1-4; D call uncertain. The CDR3 is made up of 18 amino acids. Per germline, CDR1 WSHSY and CDR2 SAAADI. Deletions cut 3 bases from V and 0 bases from J, with 17 bases between.

The chain has TRBV27 and TRBJ1-2; D might be TRBD1 (5 bases). Trimming took 1 base from V and 0 from J, leaving 18 bases between them. Germline CDR1 MNHEY, CDR2 SMNVEV (reference sequence). The CDR3 has 18 amino acids. As DNA, the CDR3 is TGTGCCAGCAGTTTATTTTGGCGGGGCGCCCCAACTAACTATGGCTACACCTTC. Amino acid sequence: CASSLFWRGAPTNYGYTF.

This clone was seen only once. The chain carries TRBV19 and TRBJ1-6; 8 positions match TRBD1. The V segment lost 6 bases and the J segment 0 bases; nucleotides outside the gene matches: 7. Looked up from germline, CDR1 is LNHDA and CDR2 is SQIVND (reference sequence). The CDR3 totals 17 residues. The CDR3 nucleotides read TGTGCCAGTAGACCCGGGACAGGCCTCTCCTATAATTCACCCCTCCACTTT. It specifies CASRPGTGLSYNSPLHF.

V gene TRBV6-5 combines with J gene TRBJ1-5; the match to TRBD1 covers 9 bases. V gave up 4 bases and J gave up 6 bases; unmatched junction bases: 7. This CDR3 region has 15 residues. From germline, CDR1 is MNHEY and CDR2 SVGAGI. CDR3: CASSSGQGGGQPQHF. CDR3 in DNA: TGTGCCAGCAGTTCGGGACAGGGAGGGGGTCAGCCCCAGCATTTT.